This T cell receptor beta chain came from a study of neoadjuvant anti-PD-1 for oral cavity cancer. Method: immunoSEQ multiplex PCR; TCRdb's copy keeps in-frame clones and lacks some. The sample includes around 7,200 clones, around three fifths of them seen just once. This clone was counted between two and nine times. Germline V gene lookup returns CDR1 SGHDT and CDR2 YYEEEE. This CDR3 has 13 amino acids. With 4 bases clipped from V and 8 bases from J, the junction kept 6 bases outside the gene matches. Described time point: after neoadjuvant nivolumab, at surgical resection. The chain combines TRBV5-6 with TRBJ1-5; TRBD1 matches at 7 bases. Sequenced material: PBMCs, taken after nivolumab (anti-PD-1) treatment. The receptor comes from a person aged 35-80 years with oral cavity squamous cell carcinoma. This CDR3 reads CASSTRGREPQHF. CDR3 sequence (DNA): TGTGCCAGCAGCACCAGGGGGAGGGAGCCCCAGCATTTT. The variable domain in full, completed from reference TRBV5-6 and TRBJ1-5, reads DAGVTQSPTHLIKTRGQQVTLRCSPKSGHDTVSWYQQALGQGPQFIFQYYEEEERQRGNFPDRFSGHQFPNYSSELNVNALLLGDSALYLCASSTRGREPQHFGDGTRLSIL.